This entry lists 12 T cell receptor beta chains sequenced from one sample in a study of blood T cells in healthy people across ages. Through a sample-barcoded 5' primer and a J-beta primer mix, a second PCR was run for roughly 6 to 11 cycles. TCRdb reanalysed the 5' RACE reads using MiXCR and keeps one entry per CDR3 protein. The sample records roughly 800,000 distinct CDR3 sequences, roughly 25% being singletons. These data are also associated with another study on T cells of mothers and their children.

The sequenced material came from blood. These receptors came from a boy aged 5 to 17 in good health.

J is TRBJ2-7 and V is TRBV7-9; D unresolved. The end of the DNA fits TRBJ2-1 better, so the J call may be wrong. This CDR3 has 12 residues. Germline V CDR1 and CDR2: SEHNR, FQNEAQ (reference sequence). CDR3 protein: CASSWNSNEQFF. DNA of the CDR3: TGTGCCAGCAGCTGGAATAGCAATGAGCAGTTCTTC.

This clonotype was counted only a few times. The chain combines TRBV13 with TRBJ2-7; 7 bases match TRBD2. The J call could be wrong; TRBJ2-5 is a better fit for the DNA end. CDR1 and CDR2 from the germline V gene are PRHDT and FYEKMQ (reference sequence). The CDR3 spans 13 residues. The CDR3 spells CASSGSGKETQYF. DNA for the CDR3: TGTGCCAGCAGCGGCAGCGGGAAAGAGACCCAGTACTTC.

This clonotype was seen more than once but under ten times. Written as DNA, the CDR3 is TGTGCCAGCAGCCACGGTGGCGACGAGCAGTACTTC. It is translated as CASSHGGDEQYF. The rearrangement links TRBV5-4 to TRBJ2-7; D not resolved. Per the germline V gene, CDR1 is SGHNT and CDR2 is YYREEE (reference sequence). The V and J ends lost 4 bases and 5 bases respectively, with 10 bases between them. The CDR3 has 12 amino acids.

This clonotype appeared a few times. V gene TRBV7-6 combines with J gene TRBJ2-1; D might be TRBD2 (5 bases). Germline V gives CDR1 SGHVS, CDR2 FNYEAQ. CDR3 length equals 13 residues. Trimming left V 1 base short and J 10 bases short, with 11 bases between. The CDR3 bases are TGTGCCAGCAGCTTAGAGCCTCGAGGGGAGCAGTTCTTC. Translation gives CASSLEPRGEQFF.

The chain uses TRBV15 and TRBJ1-4; D gene ambiguous. The CDR3 is 15 amino acids. The V gene's germline CDR1 is LNHNV and CDR2 YYDKDF (reference sequence). Trimming cost V 3 bases and J 8 bases, with 16 bases left between them. In DNA, the CDR3 is TGTGCCACCAGCAGGATCATCGAAGGTGGGGAAAAACTGTTTTTT. It codes for CATSRIIEGGEKLFF.

For this clonotype: Relative to the germline gene, one junction end is altered; a read error may explain this. The chain has TRBV6-2 or TRBV6-3 and TRBJ1-1; 7 bases match TRBD1. CDR3 size: 12 residues. Germline CDR1 reads MNHEY; CDR2 reads SVGEGT. Here the CDR3 reads CASSDPSRGSSF. CDR3 nucleotides: TGTGCCAGCAGTGACCCGAGCAGGGGGTCCTCCTTT.

This clonotype was seen more than once but under ten times. The chain employs TRBV20-1 and TRBJ2-1, with D possibly TRBD2 on 6 matching bases. The CDR3 has 16 residues. From germline, CDR1 is DFQATT and CDR2 SNEGSKA (reference sequence). Trimming took 0 bases from V and 2 from J, leaving 14 bases between them. The CDR3 DNA reads as TGCAGTGCTAGAGATGTGAGGGGACTTCCCTACAATGAGCAGTTCTTC. Translation gives CSARDVRGLPYNEQFF.

This clonotype was seen only a few times. The chain uses TRBV20-1 and TRBJ2-3; TRBD2 aligns across 9 bases. In germline, CDR1 is DFQATT, CDR2 SNEGSKA (reference sequence). Unmatched junction bases numbered 12, after V lost 5 bases and J lost 6 bases. CDR3 size: 15 residues. CDR3: CSAHTLAGPGDTQYF. The CDR3 nucleotides read TGCAGTGCTCATACCCTAGCGGGGCCCGGGGATACGCAGTATTTT.

This clonotype was observed a few times. The V call is TRBV5-1, the J call TRBJ2-7; TRBD2 aligns across 11 bases. The CDR3 has 15 amino acids. Germline CDR1 reads SGHRS; CDR2 reads YFSETQ. Trimming cost V 3 bases and J 6 bases; bases outside gene matches: 8. DNA for the CDR3: TGCGCCAGCAGCTCACTGACTAGCGGGACCGGCGAGCAGTACTTC. It codes for CASSSLTSGTGEQYF.

The chain couples TRBV6-2 or TRBV6-3 to TRBJ2-7; D possibly matches TRBD1 or TRBD2 (6 bases each). The DNA end favors TRBJ2-1, so the J call may be wrong. CDR3 size: 13 residues. Looked up from germline, CDR1 is MNHEY and CDR2 is SVGEGT. The CDR3 DNA sequence: TGTGCCAGCAGTTCAACTAAGAGGGGGGTGCAGTTCTTC. Its protein is CASSSTKRGVQFF.

In this sample, this clonotype turned up a few times. This rearrangement joins TRBV29-1 to TRBJ2-2; 13 positions agree with TRBD2. The CDR3 consists of 16 residues. Germline assignment: CDR1 SQVTM and CDR2 ANQGSEA. Trimming removed 5 bases from V and 0 bases from J; junction bases left unmatched: 3. The CDR3 reads CSVTTSGGANTGELFF. The CDR3 bases are TGCAGCGTTACCACTAGCGGGGGGGCGAACACCGGGGAGCTGTTTTTT.

Only a few counts were recorded for this clonotype. The chain recombines TRBV3-1 with TRBJ2-5; D unresolved. The CDR3 totals 15 residues. Trimming took off 3 bases at V and 5 bases at J, with 16 bases between the two ends. The germline CDR1 and CDR2 sequences are LGHDT and YNNKEL (reference sequence). The CDR3, as DNA: TGTGCCAGCAGCCACCTAGAGTTGTGGTCGGAGACCCAGTACTTC. Residues: CASSHLELWSETQYF.